The text below deals with one T cell receptor beta chain. What it binds is not known. The data originate from a study of T cell responses to AZD1222 COVID-19 vaccine. Whole-study results and caveats: Most donors were white British and more were female, and clonal diversity was possibly underestimated. Among spike-specific TCRs, nearly half reportedly target unmutated variant regions. Baseline serostatus was positive in only a handful of AZD1222 recipients. It was only after the peak T cell response that any repertoires were sampled.

The data were produced by immunoSEQ multiplex PCR, yet TCRdb's version contains in-frame clones alone and is incomplete. The sample yields about 160,000 clones, 94% seen once. Germline V gene lookup returns CDR1 LGHNA and CDR2 YNFKEQ. The CDR3 runs 12 residues. Trimming removed 0 bases from V and 9 bases from J, with 6 bases in between. This clonotype was sampled from an adult who received the AZD1222 COVID-19 vaccine. The chain has TRBV4-2 and TRBJ1-5; no definite D call. Sequenced material: peripheral blood, taken 28 days after the second AZD1222 dose. CDR3 protein: CASSQERGPQHF. CDR3 in DNA: TGTGCCAGCAGCCAAGAGCGGGGGCCCCAGCATTTT.